These 21 T cell receptor beta chains originate from one sample sequenced in a study of blood T cell repertoires in COVID-19. Clones were read by immunoSEQ multiplex PCR, and TCRdb kept only the in-frame ones, dropping some. This table has about 200,000 clones, roughly four fifths appearing once. Material: PBMCs or T cells enriched from blood (not recorded which). These receptors came from a man aged 35 to 55 who had recovered from COVID-19.

V gene TRBV10-3 combines with J gene TRBJ2-3, with TRBD2 as a possible D gene (5 bases). The CDR3 consists of 14 residues. Germline V CDR1 and CDR2: ENHRY, SYGVKD. Trimming removed 3 bases from V and 1 base from J, with 8 bases in between. The CDR3 sequence: CAISDQEGTDTQYF. CDR3 nucleotide sequence: TGTGCCATCAGTGACCAGGAGGGCACAGATACGCAGTATTTT.

This clone was counted a few times. The gene calls are TRBV18 and TRBJ1-2, with 7 bases fitting TRBD1. The CDR3 extends over 15 amino acids. Germline CDR1 is KGHSH and CDR2 is LQKENI. J was trimmed by 0 bases and V by 1 base; bases with no gene match: 2. CDR3 protein: CASSPRDRSNYGYTF. The CDR3 bases are TGTGCCAGCTCACCACGGGACAGATCTAACTATGGCTACACCTTC.

The gene calls are TRBV5-6 and TRBJ1-2; 10 bases map to TRBD1. V shed 3 bases and J 5 bases; nucleotides not matched to a gene: 10. The CDR3 has 16 amino acids. Germline CDR1 reads SGHDT; CDR2 reads YYEEEE. Written as DNA, the CDR3 is TGTGCCAGCAGCTCCCCCGGGACAGGGGTACAGTATGGCTACACCTTC. Translated, it gives CASSSPGTGVQYGYTF.

The chain combines TRBV3-1 (or the pseudogene TRBV3-2) with TRBJ1-2; no definite D call. V was shortened by 0 bases and J by 3 bases, with 11 bases between the two germline ends. Germline V gives CDR1 LGHDT, CDR2 YNNKEL (reference sequence). This CDR3 is 15 amino acids long. In nucleotides, the CDR3 is TGTGCCAGCAGCCAAGAGGCGGGGTCCTACTATGGCTACACCTTC. This encodes CASSQEAGSYYGYTF.

Only one count was recorded for this clone. The chain is built from TRBV27 and TRBJ2-1, with D possibly TRBD1 on 6 matching bases. The length of the CDR3 is 14 residues. V gave up 6 bases and J gave up 4 bases, with 13 bases separating them. The germline gives CDR1 MNHEY, CDR2 SMNVEV (reference sequence). This CDR3 is CASRTGTAYNEQFF. The DNA of the CDR3 is TGTGCCAGCAGAACAGGGACCGCTTACAATGAGCAGTTCTTC.

CDR3 residues: CASSHTRDRTFREQYF. The CDR3 DNA sequence: TGCGCCAGCAGCCACACCCGGGACAGGACTTTTCGCGAGCAGTACTTC. This chain joins TRBV4-1 and TRBJ2-7; 8 bases line up with TRBD1. CDR1 and CDR2 (germline): MGHRA, YSYEKL. The CDR3 sequence is 16 residues long. Unmatched junction bases numbered 13, after V lost 3 bases and J lost 6 bases.

This chain connects TRBV29-1 to TRBJ1-4; D call uncertain. Germline lookup yields CDR1 SQVTM and CDR2 ANQGSEA. The CDR3 is 12 residues long. The V gene lost 6 bases and the J gene lost 3 bases, with 8 bases spanning the gap. CDR3 sequence (DNA): TGCAGCGTGGCCCCTGCTAATGAAAAACTGTTTTTT. Protein: CSVAPANEKLFF. Full variable domain (remainder filled in from reference TRBV29-1 and TRBJ1-4): SAVISQKPSRDICQRGTSLTIQCQVDSQVTMMFWYRQQPGQSLTLIATANQGSEATYESGFVIDKFPISRPNLTFSTLTVSNMSPEDSSIYLCSVAPANEKLFFGSGTQLSVL.

The chain carries TRBV5-5 and TRBJ1-1, with TRBD1 matching 7 bases. The CDR3 sequence is 18 residues long. V was pared by 2 bases and J by 3 bases, with 16 bases of the junction left unmatched. Germline assignment: CDR1 SGHKS and CDR2 YYEKEE (reference sequence). For the CDR3, the DNA is TGTGCCAGCAGCTTACTATACCGACAGGGCTCAAAGGACACTGAAGCTTTCTTT. Translation gives CASSLLYRQGSKDTEAFF.

The V call is TRBV3-1 (or the pseudogene TRBV3-2), the J call TRBJ1-1; D call uncertain. Per germline, CDR1 LGHDT and CDR2 YNNKEL (reference sequence). CDR3 length: 15 residues. Deletions cut 3 bases from V and 1 base from J, with 12 bases between. The CDR3: CASSQVREGNTEAFF. CDR3 coding DNA: TGTGCCAGCAGCCAGGTAAGGGAGGGGAACACTGAAGCTTTCTTT.

This clone was seen just once. The V call is TRBV2, the J call TRBJ2-3, with 7 bases fitting TRBD2. V was pared by 6 bases and J by 2 bases, with 8 bases of the junction left unmatched. Germline V lookup: CDR1 SNHLY, CDR2 FYNNEI. This CDR3 spans 15 amino acids. The CDR3, as DNA: TGTGCCAGCAGACCAGCGGGACTACTCACAGATACGCAGTATTTT. This gives the protein CASRPAGLLTDTQYF.

This sequence joins TRBV5-4 and TRBJ2-2; D might be TRBD1 (5 bases). This CDR3 contains 13 residues. The germline V gene encodes CDR1 SGHNT and CDR2 YYREEE (reference sequence). Trimming left V 1 base short and J 4 bases short, with 5 bases between. The CDR3 sequence is CASSLQGTGELFF. The DNA for the CDR3 is TGTGCCAGCAGCTTGCAGGGCACCGGGGAGCTGTTTTTT.

This clone appeared once. The chain uses TRBV5-1 and TRBJ2-7, with D maybe TRBD1 (6 bases). Germline V gene lookup returns CDR1 SGHRS and CDR2 YFSETQ. With 1 base removed from V and 2 bases from J, the gap between germline ends came to 13 bases. The CDR3 runs 15 residues. CDR3 sequence reads: CASSLSLDSTYEQYF. CDR3 DNA: TGCGCCAGCAGCTTGAGTCTGGACAGTACCTACGAGCAGTACTTC.

This rearrangement joins TRBV5-5 to TRBJ2-2; tentatively, D is TRBD2 (7 bases). The V and J ends lost 1 base and 0 bases respectively, with 19 bases between them. Germline CDR1 is SGHKS and CDR2 is YYEKEE (reference sequence). The CDR3 loop spans 19 amino acids. The CDR3 region is CASSLLGGRSNTNTGELFF. Here the CDR3 DNA reads TGTGCCAGCAGCTTGTTGGGGGGGCGATCCAATACGAACACCGGGGAGCTGTTTTTT.

This chain uses TRBV25-1 with TRBJ1-4; 7 nucleotides match TRBD1. Germline V gene data show CDR1 as MGHDK and CDR2 as SYGVNS. The CDR3 is 15 residues long. Trimming cost V 4 bases and J 5 bases; bases outside gene matches: 7. In DNA, the CDR3 is TGTGCCAGCAGTGCGCCGGGACAGAGAAATGAAAAACTGTTTTTT. It specifies CASSAPGQRNEKLFF.

The CDR3 sequence is CASSSGLVAGTSEQFF. The CDR3 DNA follows: TGTGCCAGCAGCTCCGGGTTGGTAGCGGGGACGAGTGAGCAGTTCTTC. The rearrangement links TRBV7-3 to TRBJ2-1, with 8 bases aligning to TRBD2. This CDR3 has 16 amino acids. Germline lookup yields CDR1 SGHTA and CDR2 FQGTGA. V was pared by 4 bases and J by 9 bases, with 14 bases of the junction left unmatched. Full variable domain (missing parts from reference TRBV7-3 and TRBJ2-1): GAGVSQTPSNKVTEKGKYVELRCDPISGHTALYWYRQSLGQGPEFLIYFQGTGAADDSGLPNDRFFAVRPEGSVSTLKIQRTERGDSAVYLCASSSGLVAGTSEQFFGPGTRLTVL.

This sequence joins TRBV5-4 and TRBJ1-2; D is possibly TRBD1 (5 bases). This CDR3 spans 18 amino acids. Germline V gene sequence: CDR1 SGHNT, CDR2 YYREEE (reference sequence). The V end was cut by 2 bases, the J end by 8 bases, with 28 bases between. This CDR3 is CASSLGGGVGTVRKGYTF. CDR3 nucleotide sequence: TGTGCCAGCAGCTTAGGCGGGGGGGTAGGGACGGTTCGTAAGGGCTACACCTTC.

The chain joins TRBV10-3 to TRBJ1-4; 8 bases map to TRBD1. V gave up 2 bases and J gave up 5 bases; unmatched junction bases: 7. This CDR3 is 16 amino acids long. CDR1 ENHRY and CDR2 SYGVKD come from the germline V gene. The CDR3 protein is CAISEGQGIRNEKLFF. The CDR3 nucleotides read TGTGCCATCAGTGAGGGACAGGGAATTAGAAATGAAAAACTGTTTTTT.

The chain uses TRBV12-3 or TRBV12-4 and TRBJ1-2; 7 bases fit TRBD1. The CDR3 is 13 residues long. Trimming at V came to 2 bases and at J to 7 bases, leaving 4 bases not matched to a gene. CDR3 residues: CASSLIRDSGYTF. CDR3 DNA sequence: TGTGCCAGCAGTTTAATCAGGGACAGTGGCTACACCTTC.

This chain connects TRBV28 to TRBJ1-3; a weak D match, TRBD1 (6 bases). The CDR3 contains 16 residues. Germline V lookup: CDR1 MDHEN, CDR2 SYDVKM. V was trimmed by 6 bases and J by 4 bases, leaving 19 bases between them. CDR3 region: CASRQGTHDLGNTIYF. In DNA, the CDR3 is TGTGCCAGCAGACAGGGTACTCATGATCTGGGAAACACCATATATTTT.

The chain has TRBV30 and TRBJ1-5, with D possibly being TRBD1 (6 bases). Germline V CDR1 and CDR2: GTSNPN, SVGIG (reference sequence). The CDR3 consists of 13 residues. The ends were cut back, 2 bases at V and 4 bases at J, with 9 bases in the middle. CDR3 amino acids: CAWSRGSNQPQHF. CDR3 nucleotides: TGTGCCTGGAGTAGGGGGTCAAATCAGCCCCAGCATTTT.

The rearrangement uses TRBV21-1 and TRBJ1-4; the D call TRBD1 from the table was never checked on the DNA. TRBV21-1 counts as a pseudogene. The CDR3 extends over 18 amino acids. This CDR3 reads CASSKRADTGSLGEKLFF. In DNA form, the CDR3 reads TGTGCCAGCAGCAAAAGAGCTGATACAGGGTCCTTGGGGGAAAAACTGTTTTTT.